This T cell receptor beta chain was observed in a study of cytomegalovirus exposure and HLA in healthy donors. The CDR3 covers 13 residues. Germline V CDR1 and CDR2: LGHNA, YNFKEQ. J was trimmed by 7 bases and V by 5 bases; bases with no gene match: 3. PCR primers comprised 60 Vbeta and 13 Jbeta primers. Libraries were prepared by immunoSEQ multiplex PCR; TCRdb keeps only in-frame clonotypes and omits some of them. The sample lists around 140,000 clones; roughly 79% were seen once. There are a few counts of this clone. The chain joins TRBV4-2 to TRBJ2-1, with TRBD1 matching 9 bases. The sequence derives from an older woman in good health and CMV-seropositive. Material: PBMCs. The CDR3 reads CASSKTGGNEQFF. The CDR3 DNA is TGTGCCAGCAGCAAGACAGGGGGGAATGAGCAGTTCTTC.